This entry concerns a single T cell receptor (beta chain). Its antigen has not been determined. The sample holds no much larger clone one base away, and base qualities are not on file. From the cysteine through the phenylalanine, the CDR3 covers 14 amino acids. Of the read, only the CDR3 DNA is kept; its 42 bases are in frame from base 1. The germline ends are 15 bases apart after V is trimmed by 6 bases and J by 4 bases. Via the germline V gene, CDR1 is MRHNA and CDR2 SNTAGT. TCRbeta CDR3 regions were amplified from genomic DNA by means of the immunoSEQ Assay, a bias-controlled multiplex PCR. The authors' analysis ran thus. Nucleated cell counts per sample were estimated from amplification of reference gene primers within the assay. Sequence reads were collapsed and filtered to measure the absolute abundance of every unique TCRbeta CDR3 rearrangement. For each sample, productive Simpson clonality was calculated by taking the square root of Simpson's diversity index across productive rearrangements. The table comes from immuneACCESS by way of TCRdb, which keeps in-frame sequences with V and J called. Part of the clones is missing from these tables; in studies checked, under half for an unresolved V gene and the rest for unknown reasons. D and trimming come from the DNA, and the V and J calls and clone size come from that table. For this sample the table gives about 440,000 clones, of which 88% were detected only once. Around 12% of the sample is taken by the ten largest.

In Seattle, one collaborating source enrolled patients while the infection was active and tracked those patients longitudinally over the course of disease. Collaborating institutions collected whole blood in K2EDTA tubes following their own protocols. For TCRbeta analysis, collaborator samples were shipped as frozen whole blood, as isolated PBMCs, or as DNA extracted from either sample type. This sample is part of a study of blood T cell repertoires in COVID-19 (dated by TCRdb to 2020 to 2022). In terms of the full investigation: The collaborator samples originated in the United States, Italy and Spain and spanned the acute and convalescent phases of COVID-19. The material from the prospective study consisted of cDNA or gDNA derived from T cells, B-cell-depleted T cells, or PBMCs. Deeply sampled blood TCRbeta repertoires from subjects exposed to, actively infected with, or recovered from COVID-19 were included in the dataset. The repertoires were made available in a free public database intended to serve as a resource for research on the immune response to SARS-CoV-2. The samples were drawn from the first 160 participants of the ongoing ImmuneRACE study and from 1,254 subjects provided by 6 global collaborators. Sample metadata almost always included a de-identified subject ID, COVID-19 status, age in years and sex. Where available, HLA class I and class II types were taken from metadata supplied by the sample provider and were not determined by assay-based typing.

Overall results and qualifications from the work: The amount of clinical and demographic metadata varied by source and participant and was provided uncurated.

Sample: peripheral blood. In this chain, TRBV6-4 is recombined with TRBJ1-2; the D gene cannot be resolved reliably. The clonotype comes from a woman aged 45-65 years with COVID-19, enrolled during active disease. The CDR3 protein is CASSPREGLYGYTF. The nucleotide sequence reads as follows: TGTGCCAGCAGCCCCCGGGAAGGCCTCTATGGCTACACCTTC.